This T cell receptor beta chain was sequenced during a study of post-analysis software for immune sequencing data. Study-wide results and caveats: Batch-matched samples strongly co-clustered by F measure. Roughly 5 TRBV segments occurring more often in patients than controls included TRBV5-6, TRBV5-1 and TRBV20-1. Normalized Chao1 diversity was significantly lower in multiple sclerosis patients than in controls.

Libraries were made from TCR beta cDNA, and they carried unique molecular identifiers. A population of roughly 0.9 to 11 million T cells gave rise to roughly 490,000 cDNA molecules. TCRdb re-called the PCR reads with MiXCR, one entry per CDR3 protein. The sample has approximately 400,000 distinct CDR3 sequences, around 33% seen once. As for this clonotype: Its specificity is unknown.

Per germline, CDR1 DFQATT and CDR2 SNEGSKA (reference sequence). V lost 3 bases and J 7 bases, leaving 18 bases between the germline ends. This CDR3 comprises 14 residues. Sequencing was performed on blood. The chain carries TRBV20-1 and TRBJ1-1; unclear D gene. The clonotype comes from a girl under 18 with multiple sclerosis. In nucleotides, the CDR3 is TGCAGTGCTAGCTTACCCAGTCTTTCTGGTGAAGCTTTCTTT. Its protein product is CSASLPSLSGEAFF.